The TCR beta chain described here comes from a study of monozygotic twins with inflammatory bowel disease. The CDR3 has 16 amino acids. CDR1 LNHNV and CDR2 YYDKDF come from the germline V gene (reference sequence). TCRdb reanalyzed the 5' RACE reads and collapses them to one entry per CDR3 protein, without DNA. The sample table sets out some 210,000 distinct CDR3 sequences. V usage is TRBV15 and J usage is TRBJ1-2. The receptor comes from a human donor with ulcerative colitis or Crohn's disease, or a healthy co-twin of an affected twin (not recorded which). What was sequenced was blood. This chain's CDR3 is CATSREGLPSNYGYTF.